These T cell receptor beta chains were read from a single sample in a study of response to subunit inactivated influenza vaccine. TCRdb recomputed calls from the RT-PCR reads with MiXCR, one row per CDR3 protein. The sample lists about 540,000 distinct CDR3 sequences, under 30% seen once, with 2.8% in the top ten. This sample also belongs to another study, concerning T cells expressing NK-cell markers.

Sequencing was performed on CD4+ T cells sorted from PBMCs, taken approximately 12 days after vaccination. The receptors come from a man between 45 and 60 years old who received an inactivated influenza vaccine. The CDR3 runs from the conserved cysteine through the conserved F or W. The order of the fields is D gene, J gene, V gene, CDR3 protein. A D gene is named only where the DNA matches it firmly.

>TRBD1|TRBJ1-2|TRBV28
CASSYPGQAYGYTF
>.|TRBJ1-1|TRBV5-1
CASSLWGGNTEAFF
>.|TRBJ2-2|TRBV5-1
CASSADTSNTGELFF
>.|TRBJ1-5|TRBV5-5
CASSLVSGNQPQHF
>.|TRBJ2-5|TRBV5-1
CASSPGGRWDQETQYF
>TRBD2|TRBJ2-7|TRBV7-9
CASSLLRDYNEQYF
>TRBD2|TRBJ2-5|TRBV9
CASSAGLARETQYF
>TRBD2|TRBJ2-1|TRBV11-3
CASSLEGSSGEQFF
>.|TRBJ2-4|TRBV11-2
CASSLGFTGIQYF
>.|TRBJ2-1|TRBV20-1
CSATRSGHASYNEQFF
>TRBD1|TRBJ1-5|TRBV5-6
CASSFGTGGPLVNQPQHF
>.|TRBJ1-1|TRBV7-3
CASSEAGTEAFF
>.|TRBJ1-1|TRBV29-1
CSAPQGMGHQAFF
>.|TRBJ1-1|TRBV20-1
CSARVTGTTEAFF
>TRBD2|TRBJ2-5|TRBV5-1
CASSPYSGGSRETQYF
>.|TRBJ1-2|TRBV10-1
CASSASGRYGYTF
>.|TRBJ1-1|TRBV7-2
CASSLRGGATEAFF
>TRBD2|TRBJ2-3|TRBV25-1
CASSVIAGRGDTQYF
>.|TRBJ2-1|TRBV30
CAWSVQHSYNEQFF
>.|TRBJ1-2|TRBV4-1
CASSQDGTIYGYTF
>TRBD1|TRBJ1-2|TRBV4-1
CASGQSDRPGYGYTF
>.|TRBJ2-7|TRBV20-1
CSAQRPLATYEQYF
>TRBD2|TRBJ2-3|TRBV18
CASSPIIAGGADTQYF
>.|TRBJ2-3|TRBV4-1
CASSQAQPSTDTQYF
>.|TRBJ1-5|TRBV10-3
CATTSVVNQPQHF
>TRBD2|TRBJ2-1|TRBV20-1
CSARTSGDNEQFF
>.|TRBJ2-2|TRBV4-3
CASSQERGPGELFF
>.|TRBJ1-6|TRBV6-2/TRBV6-3
CASSYRSPNSPLHF
>.|TRBJ2-7|TRBV28
CASSLVGSNYEQYF
>.|TRBJ1-5|TRBV5-6
CASTTWSGPDKTTQHF
>.|TRBJ1-5|TRBV18
CASSPQGNRDQPQHF
>.|TRBJ2-1|TRBV12-3/TRBV12-4
CASSWGGLSYNEQFF
>.|TRBJ2-3|TRBV20-1
CSARALARALSTDTQYF
>.|TRBJ1-4|TRBV3-1
CASSRGPEHDEKLFF
>.|TRBJ1-1|TRBV4-1
CASSQIGRNTEAFF
>.|TRBJ2-1|TRBV30
CAWKKIDEQFF
>TRBD1|TRBJ2-7|TRBV5-1
CASSWGQALRDEQYF
>.|TRBJ2-7|TRBV15
CATSRERRYEQYF